What follows are 6 T cell receptor beta chains derived from one specimen sequenced in a study of blood T cell repertoires in COVID-19. Sequencing was performed with immunoSEQ multiplex PCR; in TCRdb, only in-frame clones are kept and a portion is missing. The table has 100,000 or so clones, roughly 81% seen once. Sequencing input: peripheral blood. The receptors derive from a human donor in a cohort sampled during active COVID-19.

This clone showed up just a few times. The chain uses TRBV30 and TRBJ2-7; D unresolved. V shed 3 bases and J shed 0 bases, with 9 bases lying between them. The germline CDR1 and CDR2 sequences are GTSNPN and SVGIG (reference sequence). The CDR3 is 13 residues long. CDR3 sequence reads: CAWRGSLSYEQYF. The DNA of the CDR3 is TGTGCCTGGAGGGGCTCGCTCTCCTACGAGCAGTACTTC.

The V call is TRBV7-9, the J call TRBJ2-5; D possibly corresponds to TRBD2 (5 bases). Trimming removed 11 bases from V and 2 bases from J, with 15 bases in between. The CDR3 length is 13 residues. CDR1 SEHNR and CDR2 FQNEAQ come from the germline V gene (reference sequence). CDR3 coding DNA: TGTGCCGCCACCACGGGGTTACAAGAGACCCAGTACTTC. It yields the protein CAATTGLQETQYF.

The V gene is TRBV7-9, the J gene TRBJ1-3, with 9 nucleotides matching TRBD1. J was trimmed by 4 bases and V by 4 bases; bases with no gene match: 11. The CDR3 loop spans 17 amino acids. Per the germline V gene, CDR1 is SEHNR and CDR2 is FQNEAQ (reference sequence). CDR3 protein: CASSSYGTGTGGNTIYF. For the CDR3, the DNA is TGTGCCAGCAGCTCCTACGGGACAGGGACGGGAGGAAACACCATATATTTT.

The chain has TRBV7-3 and TRBJ2-3; possible D gene TRBD2, 6 bases. Germline V gene lookup returns CDR1 SGHTA and CDR2 FQGTGA. V gave up 0 bases and J gave up 0 bases, with 7 bases separating them. This CDR3 contains 15 residues. The CDR3 is CASSLTGTSTDTQYF. The CDR3 DNA reads as TGTGCCAGCAGCTTAACGGGGACTAGCACAGATACGCAGTATTTT.

The V call is TRBV5-4, the J call TRBJ2-5; the D gene is possibly TRBD1 (6 bases). CDR3 size: 14 residues. Between the trimmed V and J ends, which lost 0 bases and 5 bases, there was a span of 11 bases. Germline CDR1 reads SGHNT; CDR2 reads YYREEE (reference sequence). CDR3 nucleotides: TGTGCCAGCAGCTTGGCAGGGGCAGGGGAGACCCAGTACTTC. Protein product: CASSLAGAGETQYF. Full variable domain (rest looked up from reference TRBV5-4 and TRBJ2-5): ETGVTQSPTHLIKTRGQQVTLRCSSQSGHNTVSWYQQALGQGPQFIFQYYREEENGRGNFPPRFSGLQFPNYSSELNVNALELDDSALYLCASSLAGAGETQYFGPGTRLLVL.

Details on this clone: Other nucleotide sequences in the sample specify the same CDR3. This chain uses TRBV20-1 with TRBJ1-1; D is uncertain. The CDR3 length is 13 residues. V was clipped by 3 bases and J by 3 bases, with 11 bases between them. The germline gives CDR1 DFQATT, CDR2 SNEGSKA (reference sequence). This CDR3 is CSASLGRDTEAFF. CDR3 DNA: TGCAGTGCTAGTTTGGGGAGGGACACTGAAGCTTTCTTT.